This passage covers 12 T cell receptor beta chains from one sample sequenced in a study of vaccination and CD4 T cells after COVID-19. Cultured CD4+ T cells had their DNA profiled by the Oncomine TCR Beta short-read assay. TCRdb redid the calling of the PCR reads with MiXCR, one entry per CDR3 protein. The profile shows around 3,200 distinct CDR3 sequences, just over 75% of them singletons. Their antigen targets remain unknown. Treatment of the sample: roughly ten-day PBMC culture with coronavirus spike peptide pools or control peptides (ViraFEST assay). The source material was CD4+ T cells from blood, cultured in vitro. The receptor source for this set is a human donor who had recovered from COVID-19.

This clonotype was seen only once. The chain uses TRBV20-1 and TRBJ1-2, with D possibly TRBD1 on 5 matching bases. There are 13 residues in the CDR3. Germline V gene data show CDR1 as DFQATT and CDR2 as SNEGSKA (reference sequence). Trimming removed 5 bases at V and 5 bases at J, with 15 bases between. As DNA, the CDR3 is TGCAGTGCTTTACAGGCCTCTGGGTATGGCTACACCTTC. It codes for CSALQASGYGYTF.

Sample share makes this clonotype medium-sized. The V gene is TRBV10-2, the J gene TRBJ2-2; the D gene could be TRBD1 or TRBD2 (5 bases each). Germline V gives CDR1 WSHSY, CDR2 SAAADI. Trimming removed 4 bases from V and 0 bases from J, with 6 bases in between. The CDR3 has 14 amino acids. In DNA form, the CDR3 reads TGCGCCAGCAGTGGGGGGTCGAACACCGGGGAGCTGTTTTTT. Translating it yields CASSGGSNTGELFF.

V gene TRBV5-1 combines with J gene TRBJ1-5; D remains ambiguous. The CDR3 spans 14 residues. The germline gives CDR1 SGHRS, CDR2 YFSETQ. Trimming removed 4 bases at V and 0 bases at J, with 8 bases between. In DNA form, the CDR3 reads TGCGCCAGCAGCCCCGGTTCTAGCAATCAGCCCCAGCATTTT. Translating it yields CASSPGSSNQPQHF.

The CDR3 bases are TGTGCCAGCAGCCAACAGGGTTCCAATGAAAAACTGTTTTTT. Translated: CASSQQGSNEKLFF. V usage is TRBV6-4 and J usage is TRBJ1-4, with D possibly being TRBD1 (6 bases). V dropped 6 bases and J dropped 5 bases, with 13 bases sitting between them. CDR1 MRHNA and CDR2 SNTAGT come from the germline V gene. The CDR3 extends over 14 amino acids.

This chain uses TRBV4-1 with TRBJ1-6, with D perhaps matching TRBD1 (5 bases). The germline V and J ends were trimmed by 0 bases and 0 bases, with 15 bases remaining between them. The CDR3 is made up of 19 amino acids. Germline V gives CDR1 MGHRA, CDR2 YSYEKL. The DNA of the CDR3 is TGCGCCAGCAGCCAAGAAGCCCCAGAGGGGAGCTCCTATAATTCACCCCTCCACTTT. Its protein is CASSQEAPEGSSYNSPLHF.

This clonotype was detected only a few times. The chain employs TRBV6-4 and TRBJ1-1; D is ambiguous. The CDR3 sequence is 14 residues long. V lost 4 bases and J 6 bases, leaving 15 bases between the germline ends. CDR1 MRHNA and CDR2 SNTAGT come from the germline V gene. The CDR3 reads CASSGERMYPEAFF. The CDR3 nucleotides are TGTGCCAGCAGTGGAGAAAGGATGTACCCTGAAGCTTTCTTT.

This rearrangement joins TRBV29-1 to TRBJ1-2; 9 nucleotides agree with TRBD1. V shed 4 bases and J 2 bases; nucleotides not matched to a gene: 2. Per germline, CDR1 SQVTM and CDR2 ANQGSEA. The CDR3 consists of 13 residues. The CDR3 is CSVGGQGNYGYTF. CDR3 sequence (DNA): TGCAGCGTTGGGGGACAGGGAAACTATGGCTACACCTTC.

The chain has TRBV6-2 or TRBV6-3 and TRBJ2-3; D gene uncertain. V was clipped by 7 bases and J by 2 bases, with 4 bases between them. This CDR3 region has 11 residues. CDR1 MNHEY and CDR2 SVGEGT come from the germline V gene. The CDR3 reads CASTNTDTQYF. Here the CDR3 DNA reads TGTGCCAGCACCAACACAGATACGCAGTATTTT.

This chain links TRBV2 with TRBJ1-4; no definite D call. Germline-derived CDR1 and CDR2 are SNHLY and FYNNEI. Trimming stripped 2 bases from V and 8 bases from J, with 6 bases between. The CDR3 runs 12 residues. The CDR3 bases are TGTGCCAGCAGTGAAATACAGGAAAAACTGTTTTTT. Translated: CASSEIQEKLFF.

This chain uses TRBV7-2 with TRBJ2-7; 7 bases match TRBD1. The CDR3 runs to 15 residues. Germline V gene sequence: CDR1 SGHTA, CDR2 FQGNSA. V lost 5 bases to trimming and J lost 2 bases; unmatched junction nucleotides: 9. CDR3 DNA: TGTGCCAGCAGCCGAGGGGGCACCGCCGCCTACGAGCAGTACTTC. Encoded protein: CASSRGGTAAYEQYF.

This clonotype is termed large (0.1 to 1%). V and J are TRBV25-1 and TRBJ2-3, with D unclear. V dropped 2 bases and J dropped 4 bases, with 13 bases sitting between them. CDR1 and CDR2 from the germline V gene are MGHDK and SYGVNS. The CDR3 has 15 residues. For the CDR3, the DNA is TGTGCCAGCAGTGAAACTCGGTTGGTGGCAGATACGCAGTATTTT. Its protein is CASSETRLVADTQYF.

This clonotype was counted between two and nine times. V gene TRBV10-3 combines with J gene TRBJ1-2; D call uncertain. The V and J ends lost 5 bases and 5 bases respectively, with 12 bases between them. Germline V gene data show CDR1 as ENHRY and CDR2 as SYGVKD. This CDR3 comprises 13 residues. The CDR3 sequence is CAISRPGEYGYTF. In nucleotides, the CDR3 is TGTGCCATCAGTCGACCCGGGGAATATGGCTACACCTTC.